The 10 T cell receptor beta chains in this list originate from one sample, sequenced in a study. Libraries were prepared by immunoSEQ multiplex PCR; TCRdb keeps only in-frame clonotypes and omits some of them. The table lists around 50,000 clones, more than 85% of them singletons. Sequencing was carried out using PBMCs. These TCRs come from a man aged 35-49 years with rheumatoid arthritis.

This chain joins TRBV6-1 and TRBJ2-5; no clear D. The germline gives CDR1 MNHNS, CDR2 SASEGT. The length of the CDR3 is 13 residues. V was clipped by 6 bases and J by 2 bases, with 10 bases between them. The CDR3 DNA reads TGTGCCAGCAGCCGCCCCCCACAAGAGACCCAGTACTTC. It is translated as CASSRPPQETQYF.

The V call is TRBV27, the J call TRBJ2-7; D remains unclear. V gave up 5 bases and J gave up 3 bases, with 8 bases separating them. The CDR3 is 12 residues long. The germline V gene has CDR1 MNHEY and CDR2 SMNVEV (reference sequence). The CDR3 region has the DNA TGTGCCAGCAGTGGAGACAACTACGAGCAGTACTTC. Protein sequence: CASSGDNYEQYF.

The chain is built from TRBV28 and TRBJ1-5, with 11 bases that match TRBD1. There are 15 residues in the CDR3. Looked up from germline, CDR1 is MDHEN and CDR2 is SYDVKM. Trimming took 4 bases from V and 7 from J; bases not matched to a gene: 6. The CDR3 coding sequence is TGTGCCAGCAGTTGGGATGGGACAGGGGGACAGCCCCAGCATTTT. It translates to CASSWDGTGGQPQHF. The variable domain in full, with the rest retrieved from reference TRBV28 and TRBJ1-5, is DVKVTQSSRYLVKRTGEKVFLECVQDMDHENMFWYRQDPGLGLRLIYFSYDVKMKEKGDIPEGYSVSREKKERFSLILESASTNQTSMYLCASSWDGTGGQPQHFGDGTRLSIL.

The rearrangement uses TRBV14 and TRBJ2-7; maybe TRBD1 (7 bases). The CDR3 is made up of 17 amino acids. V lost 1 base and J 8 bases, leaving 24 bases between the germline ends. Germline V gene lookup returns CDR1 SGHDN and CDR2 FVKESK. CDR3 in amino acids: CASSQVGGGHSQGKQYF. The DNA of the CDR3 is TGTGCCAGCAGCCAAGTTGGAGGGGGCCATTCCCAAGGCAAGCAGTACTTC.

This clone was picked up a small number of times. The chain couples TRBV10-1 to TRBJ2-7; 9 bases map to TRBD1. V shed 2 bases, J shed 2 bases, and the junction held 4 bases outside the gene matches. The CDR3 has 15 residues. Germline loops: CDR1 WNHNN, CDR2 SYGVQD (reference sequence). CDR3 residues: CASSEGTGRAYEQYF. The CDR3 region has the DNA TGCGCCAGCAGTGAGGGGACAGGGAGAGCCTACGAGCAGTACTTC.

The rearrangement links TRBV28 to TRBJ2-7; D is unresolved. Germline loops: CDR1 MDHEN, CDR2 SYDVKM. Trimming stripped 0 bases from V and 5 bases from J, with 2 bases between. CDR3 length: 11 residues. Written as DNA, the CDR3 is TGTGCCAGCAGTTTATGGAACGAGCAGTACTTC. This gives the protein CASSLWNEQYF.

The chain has TRBV6-1 and TRBJ2-3; 9 bases are a match to TRBD1. Unmatched junction bases numbered 9, after V lost 4 bases and J lost 1 base. CDR3 length equals 17 residues. Germline CDR1 and CDR2: MNHNS and SASEGT. The CDR3, as DNA: TGTGCCAGCAGTGCGGGACAGGGCCCTTCCCGCACAGATACGCAGTATTTT. The encoded protein is CASSAGQGPSRTDTQYF.

This chain links TRBV5-5 with TRBJ1-2; TRBD1 aligns across 8 bases. This CDR3 contains 14 residues. Per the germline V gene, CDR1 is SGHKS and CDR2 is YYEKEE (reference sequence). Trimming took 4 bases from V and 4 from J; bases not matched to a gene: 6. The CDR3 spells CASSKDRASYGYTF. The CDR3 coding sequence is TGTGCCAGCAGCAAGGACAGGGCTAGCTATGGCTACACCTTC.

V and J are TRBV7-9 and TRBJ2-7; D is perhaps TRBD2 (6 bases). This CDR3 spans 15 amino acids. Trimming pared 2 bases from V and 5 bases from J, leaving 16 bases between. CDR1 and CDR2 from the germline V gene are SEHNR and FQNEAQ (reference sequence). The CDR3 here is CASSLTGRGSHEQYF. CDR3 sequence (DNA): TGTGCCAGCAGCTTAACGGGACGGGGGTCCCACGAGCAGTACTTC.

The chain has TRBV7-6 and TRBJ2-7; D is tentatively TRBD1 or TRBD2 (5 bases each). The germline V gene has CDR1 SGHVS and CDR2 FNYEAQ. This CDR3 is built from 14 residues. Trimming took 1 base from V and 5 from J, leaving 12 bases between them. This CDR3 reads CASSLDGGVHEQYF. The CDR3 DNA reads as TGTGCCAGCAGCTTAGATGGGGGTGTCCACGAGCAGTACTTC.